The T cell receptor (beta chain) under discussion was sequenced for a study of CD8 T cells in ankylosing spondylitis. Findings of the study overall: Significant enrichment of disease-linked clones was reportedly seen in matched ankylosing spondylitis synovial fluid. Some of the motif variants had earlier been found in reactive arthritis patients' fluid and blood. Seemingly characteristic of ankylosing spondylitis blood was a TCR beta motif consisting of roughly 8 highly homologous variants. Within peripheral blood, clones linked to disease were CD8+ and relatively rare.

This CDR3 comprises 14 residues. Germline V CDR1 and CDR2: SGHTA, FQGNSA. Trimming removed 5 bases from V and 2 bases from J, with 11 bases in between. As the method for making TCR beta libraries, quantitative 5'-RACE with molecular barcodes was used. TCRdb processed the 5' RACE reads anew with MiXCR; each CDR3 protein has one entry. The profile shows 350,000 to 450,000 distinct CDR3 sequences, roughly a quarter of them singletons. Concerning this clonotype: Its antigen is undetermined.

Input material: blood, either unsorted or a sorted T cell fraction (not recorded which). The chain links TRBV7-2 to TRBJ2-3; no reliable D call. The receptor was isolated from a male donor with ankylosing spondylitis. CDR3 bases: TGTGCCAGCAGCGCGGACCCCATCACAGATACGCAGTATTTT. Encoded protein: CASSADPITDTQYF.